What follows is one T cell receptor (beta chain) and its context. This clonotype was picked up a small number of times. Its antigen is not yet known. Base qualities were left out, and no much larger clone turns up one base away. The method behind the library was 5' RACE. For sequencing, an Illumina HiSeq 2500 was employed. A second PCR of about 7 to 12 cycles was run with a J-beta primer mix and a sample-barcoded 5' primer. A unique molecular identifier was introduced onto each TCR beta cDNA molecule by a template-switch 5' adaptor carrying 12 random nucleotides. Each sample yielded at least 3 million CDR3-containing paired-end reads. First-strand cDNA was synthesized from all RNA with the Mint cDNA synthesis kit, primed by a TRBC-specific oligonucleotide. All cDNA was treated with uracil-DNA glycosylase and then went through a first 18-cycle PCR with the universal primers M1SS and BC2_uni_R. Under the source paper's analysis protocol: Each sample was normalized by randomly selecting 1 million high-quality reads, each carrying a distinct molecular identifier. Instead of being binned into consensus sequences, reads that shared molecular identifiers were thrown out. MiTCR, with a Q25 quality threshold and the strictest error-elimination algorithm, was used for CDR3 identification, clonotype clustering and error correction. A nonparametric unseen species model with Euler transformation was used to estimate a lower bound on total TCR beta diversity. TCRdb ran its own pipeline on the public reads, namely fastp trimming at Q25 and MiXCR clone calling, and kept in-frame beta chains. One record per CDR3 amino acid sequence lists the most common genes and DNA. V and J calls and clone size were set by TCRdb, not the authors. The sample table holds hundreds of thousands of distinct CDR3 sequences, of which around 25% were seen once. The ten largest clones take up around 2.9% of the sample.

The data derive from a study of blood T cells in healthy people across ages (dated by TCRdb to between 2014 and 2016). Context from the whole study: In model experiments, roughly one uniquely barcoded TCR beta cDNA molecule per two T cells was captured by template switching. To track age-related changes in TCR beta repertoire diversity, the study relied on deep sequencing normalized with unique cDNA molecular identifiers. Four age groups were formed from the donors: young (average approximately 16 years), middle-aged (approximately 41), aged (roughly 56) and long-lived (82). Using the same blood draw, the study looked at two additional independent replicas of 1 million unique cDNA reads for two donors, one aged 18 to 30 and the other aged 80 or older. Study-wide findings and limitations: As age increased, observed TCR beta diversity per million T cells dropped in a roughly linear way, and a significant reduction was already evident by age roughly 36. Conclusive comparison of naive and antigen-experienced compartments was prevented by the profiling of bulk unsorted PBMCs. Total diversity estimates from one million sequenced T cells were considered lower bounds and underestimates. Compared with the aged group, the long-lived group had more naive CD4+ T cells, fewer expanded clones and increased TCR diversity, a pattern suggesting age selection. Because the CMV infection status of the donors was unknown, age-related changes in expanded clonotypes may potentially have been confounded. The percentage of naive T cells measured by flow cytometry correlated strongly with observed TCR beta diversity.

The roughly 38 donors, aged about 6 to 95 years, were systemically healthy Caucasian individuals from Russia. Each donor gave approximately 9.3 milliliters of peripheral blood, collected into EDTA-treated Vacutainer tubes. Ficoll-Paque density-gradient centrifugation was used to isolate PBMCs, with at least 7 million per sample. Trizol reagent was used to extract total RNA from PBMCs, with at least 5.5 micrograms per sample. For every donor, flow cytometry on a PBMC aliquot measured the percentage of naive CD45RAhigh/CD27high T cells. CDR1 and CDR2 are drawn from the germline V gene (reference sequence): SEHNR, FQNEAQ. V is cut by 4 bases and J by 7 bases, and the space between the germline ends is 16 bases. The CDR3 sequence holds 15 residues, the cysteine and phenylalanine included. The retained sequence is limited to the CDR3, 45 bases, with the frame set at the first base. The sample was also linked to a second study, of T cells of mothers and their children. The second study, in turn, reports: Donors were nine systemically healthy Caucasian individuals: three mothers and their six children. cDNA synthesis consumed the entire amount of extracted RNA, loaded at around 1.5 ug RNA in each 15 ul reaction. In the second PCR, the M1S primer added sample barcodes and 2-4 random nucleotides. Each mother yielded over 10 million TCR beta CDR3 reads and each child 2.5 million to 3 million reads. In both related and unrelated pairs, thymic selection shapes the output of TCR recombination in a similar way, with inherited differences having only a minor effect. Normalized repertoire overlap was always slightly but never significantly higher in related than unrelated mother-child pairs. With a sensitivity of 90 to 100 clones per million clonotypes, no persistent microchimeric T cell clones were detected. The study used deep NGS to compare TCR beta repertoires of mothers and children, seeking features distinguishing related mother-child pairs from unrelated individuals. On average, the children were about 12 +/- 4 years old, while the mothers were approximately 41 +/- 4 years old. After adapters were ligated using NEBNext reagents, the libraries underwent 100+100 nt paired-end sequencing on an Illumina HiSeq 2000. To avoid cross-contamination, the mother libraries and the child libraries were prepared a month apart and sequenced in separate runs. For each donor, somewhere between roughly 500,000 and 2,300,000 distinct TCR beta clonotypes were identified. Naive TCR beta clonotypes were estimated from low-frequency clonotypes matched to each donor's FACS-determined naive share, without sorting.

Sequenced material: blood. This TCR was recovered from a boy aged 5-17 years in good health. Here the chain combines TRBV7-9 and TRBJ1-4; the D gene is perhaps TRBD1, from 5 matching bases. The CDR3 protein: CASSSGTRGGEKLFF. In nucleotides, the sequence is TGTGCCAGCAGCTCAGGGACCCGGGGAGGTGAAAAACTGTTTTTT.